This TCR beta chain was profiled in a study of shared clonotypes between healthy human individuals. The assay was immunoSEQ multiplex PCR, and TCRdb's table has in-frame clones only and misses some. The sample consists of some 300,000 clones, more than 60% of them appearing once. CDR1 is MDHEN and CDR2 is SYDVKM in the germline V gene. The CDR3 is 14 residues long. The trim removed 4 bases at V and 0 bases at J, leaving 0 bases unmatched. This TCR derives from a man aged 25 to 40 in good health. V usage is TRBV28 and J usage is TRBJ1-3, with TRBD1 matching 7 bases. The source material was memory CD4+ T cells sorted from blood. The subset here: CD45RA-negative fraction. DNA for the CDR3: TGTGCCAGCAGTTGGACAGGCTCTGGAAACACCATATATTTT. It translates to CASSWTGSGNTIYF.